This T cell receptor (beta chain) was captured in a study of blood T cells in healthy people across ages. Through a sample-barcoded 5' primer and a J-beta primer mix, a second PCR was run for roughly 6 to 11 cycles. MiXCR, run by TCRdb on the 5' RACE reads, gives a single entry per CDR3 protein. The table includes 800,000 or so distinct CDR3 sequences, 25% detected once. The CDR3 length is 14 residues. V was shortened by 4 bases and J by 7 bases, with 13 bases between the two germline ends. Per the germline V gene, CDR1 is MNHNY and CDR2 is SVGAGI (reference sequence). General observations from the study: Samples with more naive T cells showed higher observed beta diversity. Older age coincided with a roughly linear decline in TCR beta diversity per million T cells.

Of note for this clonotype: No antigen is known for it.

These data also featured in a second study, about T cells of mothers and their children. Per that study: Overlap measured in related mother-child pairs was slightly, non-significantly higher than in unrelated pairs.

The sample taken for sequencing was blood. This chain joins TRBV6-6 and TRBJ2-2; the D is unclear. The clonotype comes from a boy younger than 18 in good health. The CDR3 DNA follows: TGTGCCAGCAGTTGGGAAGACTCCCGCGGGGAGCTGTTTTTT. It codes for CASSWEDSRGELFF.